These 11 T cell receptor beta chains were sequenced from one sample in a study of control samples from healthy donors and cancer patients. Clones were read by immunoSEQ multiplex PCR, and TCRdb kept only the in-frame ones, dropping some. Among 65,000 to 95,000 clones, about 87% were seen once, and the ten largest hold around 18%. Sample: blood. The source of these receptors is a middle-aged man in good health.

The chain recombines TRBV7-2 with TRBJ2-1; D is possibly TRBD2 (6 bases). V lost 2 bases, J lost 12 bases, and 14 bases lay in between. The germline CDR1 and CDR2 sequences are SGHTA and FQGNSA. The CDR3 has 13 amino acids. Here the CDR3 reads CASSLTPKAGQFF. CDR3 sequence (DNA): TGTGCCAGCAGCTTAACCCCAAAAGCGGGGCAGTTCTTC.

This clone was detected only a few times. This chain connects TRBV27 to TRBJ1-1; D might be TRBD1 (5 bases). The ends were cut back, 7 bases at V and 4 bases at J, with 16 bases in the middle. This CDR3 spans 14 amino acids. Looked up from germline, CDR1 is MNHEY and CDR2 is SMNVEV (reference sequence). In DNA form, the CDR3 reads TGTGCCAGCAATGGACAATCGGGGGTCACTGAAGCTTTCTTT. It codes for CASNGQSGVTEAFF.

This clone was detected only once. The chain recombines TRBV9 with TRBJ1-5, with 7 bases identical to TRBD1. CDR1 and CDR2 (germline): SGDLS, YYNGEE. Germline trimming cut 3 bases from V and 6 bases from J; bases unmatched to any gene: 6. This CDR3 has 14 residues. The CDR3 reads CASSETDRAQPQHF. The CDR3 region has the DNA TGTGCCAGCAGCGAAACCGACAGGGCTCAGCCCCAGCATTTT.

This clone was seen only once. The V and J genes are TRBV4-3 and TRBJ2-5; D is unresolved. Trimming stripped 1 base from V and 2 bases from J, with 8 bases between. There are 14 residues in the CDR3. Germline assignment: CDR1 LGHNA and CDR2 YSLEER. Here the CDR3 reads CASSQADGQETQYF. The CDR3 DNA reads TGCGCCAGCAGCCAAGCGGATGGGCAAGAGACCCAGTACTTC.

The genes are TRBV7-8 and TRBJ2-7; D might be TRBD2 (5 bases). CDR3 length: 15 amino acids. Deletions cut 1 base from V and 0 bases from J, with 10 bases between. The V gene's germline CDR1 is SGHVS and CDR2 FQNEAQ. The CDR3 here is CASSLGLALSYEQYF. The CDR3 DNA is TGTGCCAGCAGCTTAGGGCTAGCCCTCTCCTACGAGCAGTACTTC.

V usage is TRBV4-3 and J usage is TRBJ2-1; 11 bases are shared with TRBD1. This CDR3 is built from 16 residues. Germline loops: CDR1 LGHNA, CDR2 YSLEER. Trimming at V came to 4 bases and at J to 7 bases, leaving 9 bases not matched to a gene. The chain's CDR3 is CASSLLGTGGENEQFF. As DNA, the CDR3 is TGCGCCAGCAGCCTACTAGGGACAGGGGGAGAAAATGAGCAGTTCTTC.

Only one count was recorded for this clone. This chain uses TRBV11-3 with TRBJ2-2; 8 nucleotides line up with TRBD1. This CDR3 has 15 residues. Germline assignment: CDR1 SGHNT and CDR2 YENEEA. The ends lost 4 bases at V and 5 bases at J; junction bases unmatched: 6. CDR3 coding DNA: TGTGCCAGCAGCTACGACAGGGGTTATACCGGGGAGCTGTTTTTT. Translation: CASSYDRGYTGELFF.

The J gene is TRBJ2-7, the V gene TRBV13, with D uncertain. The CDR3 sequence is 11 residues long. Germline lookup yields CDR1 PRHDT and CDR2 FYEKMQ (reference sequence). Between the trimmed V and J ends, which lost 4 bases and 3 bases, there was a span of 4 bases. The CDR3 protein is CASSSDYEQYF. Here the CDR3 DNA reads TGTGCCAGCAGCTCAGACTACGAGCAGTACTTC.

This chain uses TRBV9 with TRBJ1-1; the match to TRBD1 covers 7 bases. The CDR3 totals 13 residues. Germline trimming cut 4 bases from V and 5 bases from J; bases unmatched to any gene: 5. CDR1 is SGDLS and CDR2 is YYNGEE in the germline V gene. CDR3 amino acids: CASSPRGQTEAFF. The CDR3 region has the DNA TGTGCCAGCAGCCCGAGGGGGCAGACTGAAGCTTTCTTT. The complete variable domain, with remaining parts taken from reference TRBV9 and TRBJ1-1, reads DSGVTQTPKHLITATGQRVTLRCSPRSGDLSVYWYQQSLDQGLQFLIQYYNGEERAKGNILERFSAQQFPDLHSELNLSSLELGDSALYFCASSPRGQTEAFFGQGTRLTVV.

This CDR3 is CASSLESGALVGYTF. The CDR3 coding sequence is TGTGCCAGCAGCTTAGAGTCGGGGGCCCTCGTTGGCTACACCTTC. The chain recombines TRBV7-2 with TRBJ1-2; perhaps TRBD1 as D (6 bases). V lost 1 base and J lost 7, with 16 bases in between. There are 15 residues in the CDR3. The germline V gene encodes CDR1 SGHTA and CDR2 FQGNSA.

This clone was observed once. This rearrangement joins TRBV19 to TRBJ1-2; weak D call: TRBD1 (5 bases). The CDR3 is 14 residues long. Germline CDR1 is LNHDA and CDR2 is SQIVND (reference sequence). V was cut by 3 bases and J by 3 bases, with 11 bases left in between. CDR3 nucleotides: TGTGCCAGTAGTATCGGCAGGGCGGACTATGGCTACACCTTC. It is translated as CASSIGRADYGYTF.